This is a list of T cell receptor beta chains from one sample in a study of Tregs in tolerant kidney transplant recipients. Method: immunoSEQ multiplex PCR; TCRdb's copy keeps in-frame clones and lacks some. The table records 75,000 to 85,000 clones, approximately 90% of them present only once. Sequenced material: Tregs from blood, taken before the transplant. The receptor source for this set is a human donor who received a combined kidney and bone marrow transplant. CDR3s leave out the opening cysteine and the closing phenylalanine or tryptophan. The D gene is left open where the match is weak. Clone size, where shown, is once, few, many, or a class for clones that have expanded.

>TRBV4-1|NA|NA|TRBJ2-7
ASSQDQPEGVSYEQY
>TRBV27|NA|once|TRBJ2-7
ASSLRAVAYEQY
>TRBV29-1|TRBD2|NA|TRBJ2-1
SVQALAGYNEQF
>TRBV28|NA|NA|TRBJ2-3
ASGEGDSTDTQY
>TRBV11-1|TRBD1|NA|NA
ASSSSIRDSHYEQY
>TRBV10-2|TRBD2|few|TRBJ2-2
ARAGTSESGELF
>TRBV28|NA|NA|TRBJ2-7
ASNFRAGEQY
>TRBV2|NA|NA|TRBJ1-1
ASRPRGPTYEAF
>TRBV5-1|NA|NA|TRBJ1-5
ASSLAAGFNQPQH
>TRBV6-5|NA|NA|TRBJ1-5
ASSYRGGIGQPQH
>TRBV2|TRBD1|NA|TRBJ1-3
ASSPGQGENTIY
>TRBV9|TRBD2|NA|TRBJ2-3
ASSPSGTSGRGTDTQY
>TRBV5-1|NA|few|TRBJ1-1
ASSLEGGTEAF
>TRBV5-1|NA|NA|TRBJ2-7
ASSPLLEGEQY
>TRBV4-2|TRBD1|NA|TRBJ1-5
ASSQGTGGGQINQPQH
>TRBV5-1|NA|NA|TRBJ2-1
ASSLGGVSYNEQF
>TRBV28|NA|once|TRBJ2-5
ASEGVQETQY
>TRBV2|NA|NA|TRBJ2-5
ASRQGGETQY
>TRBV29-1|NA|NA|TRBJ2-5
SVPVQGGVETQY
>TRBV28|NA|NA|TRBJ1-2
ASSQQRYYGYT
>TRBV4-2|NA|NA|TRBJ2-2
ASSQAGTSTGELF
>TRBV30|TRBD1|NA|TRBJ2-3
AWVTGADTQY